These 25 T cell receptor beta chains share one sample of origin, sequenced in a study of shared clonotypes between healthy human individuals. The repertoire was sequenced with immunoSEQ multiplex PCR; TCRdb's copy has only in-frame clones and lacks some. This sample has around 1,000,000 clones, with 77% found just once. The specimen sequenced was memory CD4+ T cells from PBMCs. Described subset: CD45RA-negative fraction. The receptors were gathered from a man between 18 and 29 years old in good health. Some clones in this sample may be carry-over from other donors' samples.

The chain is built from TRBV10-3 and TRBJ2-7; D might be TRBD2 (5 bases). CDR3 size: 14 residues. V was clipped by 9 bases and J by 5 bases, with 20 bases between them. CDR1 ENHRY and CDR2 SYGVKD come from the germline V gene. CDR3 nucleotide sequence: TGTGCCATAATGGTTGGCGGTGAGGGAAACGAGCAGTACTTC. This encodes CAIMVGGEGNEQYF.

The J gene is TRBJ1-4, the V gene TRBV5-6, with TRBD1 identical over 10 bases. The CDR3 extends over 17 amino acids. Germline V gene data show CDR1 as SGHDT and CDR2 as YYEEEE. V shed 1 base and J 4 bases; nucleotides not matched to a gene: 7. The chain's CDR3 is CASSLSTGGTINEKLFF. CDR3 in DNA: TGTGCCAGCAGCTTGTCGACAGGGGGCACAATTAATGAAAAACTGTTTTTT.

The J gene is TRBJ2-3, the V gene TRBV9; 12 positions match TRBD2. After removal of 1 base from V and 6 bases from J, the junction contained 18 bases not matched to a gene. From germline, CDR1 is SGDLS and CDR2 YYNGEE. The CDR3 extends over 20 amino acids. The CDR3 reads CASSVRETSGSGDSRDTQYF. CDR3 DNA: TGTGCCAGCAGCGTACGTGAGACTAGCGGGAGCGGGGACTCACGGGATACGCAGTATTTT.

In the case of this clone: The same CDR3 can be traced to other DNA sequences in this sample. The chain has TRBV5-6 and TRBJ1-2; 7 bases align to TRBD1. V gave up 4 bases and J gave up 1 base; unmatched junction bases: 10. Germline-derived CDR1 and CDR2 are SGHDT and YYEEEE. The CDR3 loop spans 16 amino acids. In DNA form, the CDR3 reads TGTGCCAGCAGCCCAGACAGGGCTTTCCTTAACTATGGCTACACCTTC. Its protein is CASSPDRAFLNYGYTF.

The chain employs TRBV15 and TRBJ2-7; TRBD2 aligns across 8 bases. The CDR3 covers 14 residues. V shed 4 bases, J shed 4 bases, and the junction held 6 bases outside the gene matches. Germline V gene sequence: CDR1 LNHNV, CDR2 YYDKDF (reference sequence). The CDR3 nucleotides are TGTGCCACCAGCACCGGGAGGGCCATTTACGAGCAGTACTTC. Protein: CATSTGRAIYEQYF.

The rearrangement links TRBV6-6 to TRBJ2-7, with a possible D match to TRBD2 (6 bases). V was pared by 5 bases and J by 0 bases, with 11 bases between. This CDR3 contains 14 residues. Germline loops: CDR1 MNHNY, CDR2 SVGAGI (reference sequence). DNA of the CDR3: TGTGCCAGCAGTCAAGACGGGAGCTCCTACGAGCAGTACTTC. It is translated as CASSQDGSSYEQYF.

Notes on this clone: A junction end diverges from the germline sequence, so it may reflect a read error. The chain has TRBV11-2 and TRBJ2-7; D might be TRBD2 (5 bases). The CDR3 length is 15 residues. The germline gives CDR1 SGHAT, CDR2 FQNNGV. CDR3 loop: CASSQDAGPTYEQYF. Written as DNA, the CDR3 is TGCGCCAGCAGCCAAGACGCGGGTCCTACCTACGAGCAGTACTTC. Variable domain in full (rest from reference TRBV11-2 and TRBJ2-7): EAGVAQSPRYKIIEKRQSVAFWCNPISGHATLYWYQQILGQGPKLLIQFQNNGVVDDSQLPKDRFSAERLKGVDSTLKIQPAKLEDSAVYLCASSQDAGPTYEQYFGPGTRLTVT.

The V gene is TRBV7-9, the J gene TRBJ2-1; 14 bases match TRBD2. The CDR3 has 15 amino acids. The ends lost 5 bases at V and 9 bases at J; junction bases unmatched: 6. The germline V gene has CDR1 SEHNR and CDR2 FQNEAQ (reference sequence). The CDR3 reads CASSLGLAGVGEQFF. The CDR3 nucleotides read TGTGCCAGCAGCCTGGGACTAGCGGGAGTAGGTGAGCAGTTCTTC.

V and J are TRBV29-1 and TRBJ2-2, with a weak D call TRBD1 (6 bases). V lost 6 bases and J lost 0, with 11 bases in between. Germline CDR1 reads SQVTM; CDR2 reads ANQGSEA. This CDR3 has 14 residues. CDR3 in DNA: TGCAGCGTGCACAGGGAGACGAACACCGGGGAGCTGTTTTTT. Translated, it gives CSVHRETNTGELFF.

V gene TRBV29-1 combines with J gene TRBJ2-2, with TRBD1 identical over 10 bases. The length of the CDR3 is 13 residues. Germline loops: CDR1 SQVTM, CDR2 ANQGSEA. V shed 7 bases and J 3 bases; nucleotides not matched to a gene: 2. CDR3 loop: CSAGTGDTGELFF. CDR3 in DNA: TGCAGCGCTGGGACAGGGGACACCGGGGAGCTGTTTTTT.

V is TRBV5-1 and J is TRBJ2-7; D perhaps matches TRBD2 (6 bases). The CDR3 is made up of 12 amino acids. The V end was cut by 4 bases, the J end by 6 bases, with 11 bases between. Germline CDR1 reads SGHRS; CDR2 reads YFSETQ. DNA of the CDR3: TGCGCCAGCAGCGCCGGAGGGGCCGAGCAGTACTTC. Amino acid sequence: CASSAGGAEQYF.

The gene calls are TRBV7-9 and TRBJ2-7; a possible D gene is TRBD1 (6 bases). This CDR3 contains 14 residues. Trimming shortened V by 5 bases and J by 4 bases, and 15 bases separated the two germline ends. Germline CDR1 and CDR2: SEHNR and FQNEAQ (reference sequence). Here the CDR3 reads CASSSGVRGYEQYF. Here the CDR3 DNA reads TGTGCCAGCAGCAGTGGGGTCAGGGGTTACGAGCAGTACTTC.

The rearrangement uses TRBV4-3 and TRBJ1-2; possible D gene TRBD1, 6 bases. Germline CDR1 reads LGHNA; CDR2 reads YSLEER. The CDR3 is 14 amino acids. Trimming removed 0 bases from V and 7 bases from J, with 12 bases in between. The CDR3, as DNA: TGCGCCAGCAGCCAAGATTCTAGGGGGGTTGGCTACACCTTC. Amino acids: CASSQDSRGVGYTF.

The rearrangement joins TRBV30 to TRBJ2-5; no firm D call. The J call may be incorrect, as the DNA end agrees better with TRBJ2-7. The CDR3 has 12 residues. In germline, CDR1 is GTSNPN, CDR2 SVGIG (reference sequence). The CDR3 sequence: CATRGISYEQYF. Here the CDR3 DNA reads TGTGCCACCCGTGGTATTTCCTACGAGCAGTACTTC.

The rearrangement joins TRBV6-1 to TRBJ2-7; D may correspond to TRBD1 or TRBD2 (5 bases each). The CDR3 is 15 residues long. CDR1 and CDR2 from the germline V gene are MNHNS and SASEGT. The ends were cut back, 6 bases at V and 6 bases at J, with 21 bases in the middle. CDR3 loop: CASREMGPPYLEQYF. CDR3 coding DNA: TGTGCCAGCAGGGAAATGGGACCTCCTTACCTCGAGCAGTACTTC.

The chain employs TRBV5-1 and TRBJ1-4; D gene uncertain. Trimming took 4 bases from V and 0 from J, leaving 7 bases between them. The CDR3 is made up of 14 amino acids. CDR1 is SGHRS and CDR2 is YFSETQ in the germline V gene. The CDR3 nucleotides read TGCGCCAGCAGCCCTGAAACAACTAATGAAAAACTGTTTTTT. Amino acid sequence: CASSPETTNEKLFF.

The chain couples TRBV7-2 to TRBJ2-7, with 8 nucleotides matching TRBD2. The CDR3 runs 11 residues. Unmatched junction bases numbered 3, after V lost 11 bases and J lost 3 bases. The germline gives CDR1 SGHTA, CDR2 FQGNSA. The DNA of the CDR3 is TGTGCCTCCGGGAGGGACTACGAGCAGTACTTC. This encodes CASGRDYEQYF. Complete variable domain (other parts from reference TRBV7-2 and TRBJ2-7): GAGVSQSPSNKVTEKGKDVELRCDPISGHTALYWYRQSLGQGLEFLIYFQGNSAPDKSGLPSDRFSAERTGGSVSTLTIQRTQQEDSAVYLCASGRDYEQYFGPGTRLTVT.

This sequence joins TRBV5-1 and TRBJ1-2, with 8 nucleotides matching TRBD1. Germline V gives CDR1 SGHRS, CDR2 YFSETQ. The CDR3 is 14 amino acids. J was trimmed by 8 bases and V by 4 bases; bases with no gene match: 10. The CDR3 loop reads CASSEDRAQEGYTF. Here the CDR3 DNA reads TGCGCCAGCAGCGAGGACAGGGCCCAGGAGGGCTACACCTTC.

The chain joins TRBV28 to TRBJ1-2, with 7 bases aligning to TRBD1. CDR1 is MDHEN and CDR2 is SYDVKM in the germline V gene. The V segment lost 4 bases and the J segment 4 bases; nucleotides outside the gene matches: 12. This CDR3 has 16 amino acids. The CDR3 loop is CASSSNPQGDPYGYTF. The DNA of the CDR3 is TGTGCCAGCAGTTCGAACCCTCAGGGGGACCCCTATGGCTACACCTTC.

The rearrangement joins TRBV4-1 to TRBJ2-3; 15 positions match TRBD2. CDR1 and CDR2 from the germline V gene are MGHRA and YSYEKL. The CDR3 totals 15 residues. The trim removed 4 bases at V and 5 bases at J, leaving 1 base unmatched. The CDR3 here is CASSPGLAGGDTQYF. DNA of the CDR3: TGCGCCAGCAGCCCGGGACTAGCGGGAGGAGATACGCAGTATTTT.

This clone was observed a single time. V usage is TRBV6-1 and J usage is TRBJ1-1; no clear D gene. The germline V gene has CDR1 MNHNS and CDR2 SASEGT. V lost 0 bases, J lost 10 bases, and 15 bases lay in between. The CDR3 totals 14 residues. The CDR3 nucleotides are TGTGCCAGCAGTGAAGCGGTTGGGCTACGGGGAGCTTTCTTT. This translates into CASSEAVGLRGAFF.

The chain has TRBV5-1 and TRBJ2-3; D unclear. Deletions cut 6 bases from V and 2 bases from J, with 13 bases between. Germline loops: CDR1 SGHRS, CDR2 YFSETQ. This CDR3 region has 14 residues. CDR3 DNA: TGCGCCAGCAAGAGAGGCGGATACACAGATACGCAGTATTTT. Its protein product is CASKRGGYTDTQYF.

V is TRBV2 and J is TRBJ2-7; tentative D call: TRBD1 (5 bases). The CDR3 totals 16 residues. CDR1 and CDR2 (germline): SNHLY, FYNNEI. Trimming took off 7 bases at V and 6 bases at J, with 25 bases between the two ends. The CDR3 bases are TGTGCCAGCACTCAACCGGGTCAGGGCCTGAAAGGCGAGCAGTACTTC. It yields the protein CASTQPGQGLKGEQYF. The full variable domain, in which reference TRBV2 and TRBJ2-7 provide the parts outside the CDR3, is EPEVTQTPSHQVTQMGQEVILRCVPISNHLYFYWYRQILGQKVEFLVSFYNNEISEKSEIFDDQFSVERPDGSNFTLKIRSTKLEDSAMYFCASTQPGQGLKGEQYFGPGTRLTVT.

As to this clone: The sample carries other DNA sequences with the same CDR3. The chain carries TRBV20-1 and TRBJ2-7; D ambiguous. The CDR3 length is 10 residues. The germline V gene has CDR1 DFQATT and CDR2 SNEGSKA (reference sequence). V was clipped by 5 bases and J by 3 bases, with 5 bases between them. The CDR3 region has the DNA TGCAGTGCTGGCTACTACGAGCAGTACTTC. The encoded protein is CSAGYYEQYF.

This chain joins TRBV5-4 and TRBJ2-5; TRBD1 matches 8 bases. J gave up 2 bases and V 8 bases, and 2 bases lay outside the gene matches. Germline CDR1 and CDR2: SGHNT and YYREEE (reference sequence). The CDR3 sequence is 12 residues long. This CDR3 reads CASNRGQETQYF. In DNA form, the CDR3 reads TGTGCCAGTAACAGGGGGCAAGAGACCCAGTACTTC.